Below, one TCR beta chain is given with its context. The CDR3 totals 13 residues. Germline CDR1 reads SEHNR; CDR2 reads FQNEAQ (reference sequence). V lost 3 bases, J lost 3 bases, and 8 bases lay in between. The data are from a study of blood T cell repertoires in COVID-19. The protocol was immunoSEQ multiplex PCR, while the TCRdb copy is restricted to in-frame clones and leaves out a portion. Among approximately 500,000 clones listed, roughly nine tenths were seen once. This clonotype was sampled from a man aged 18 to 29 with COVID-19, enrolled during active disease. Sequencing was done on a sample of peripheral blood. This chain links TRBV7-9 with TRBJ1-2; the D is unclear. In nucleotides, the CDR3 is TGTGCCAGCAGCTTGAACGGTGACTATGGCTACACCTTC. Its protein is CASSLNGDYGYTF.